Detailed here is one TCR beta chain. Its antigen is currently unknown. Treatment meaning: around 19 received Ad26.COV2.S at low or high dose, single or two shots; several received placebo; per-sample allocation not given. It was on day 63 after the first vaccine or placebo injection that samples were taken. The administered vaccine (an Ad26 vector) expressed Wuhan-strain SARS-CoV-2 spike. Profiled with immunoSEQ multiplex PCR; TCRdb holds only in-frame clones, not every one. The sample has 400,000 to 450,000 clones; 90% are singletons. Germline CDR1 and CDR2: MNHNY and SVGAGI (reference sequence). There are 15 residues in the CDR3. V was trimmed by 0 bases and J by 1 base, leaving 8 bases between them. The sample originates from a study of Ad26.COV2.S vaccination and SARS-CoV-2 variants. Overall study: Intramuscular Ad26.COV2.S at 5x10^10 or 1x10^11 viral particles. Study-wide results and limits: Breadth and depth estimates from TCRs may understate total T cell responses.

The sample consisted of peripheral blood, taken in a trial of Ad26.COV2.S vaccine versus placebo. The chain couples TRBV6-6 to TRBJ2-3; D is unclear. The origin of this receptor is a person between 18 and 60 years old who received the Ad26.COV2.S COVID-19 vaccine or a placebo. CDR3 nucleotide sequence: TGTGCCAGCAGTTACTCGCACGCTGGCACAGATACGCAGTATTTT. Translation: CASSYSHAGTDTQYF.